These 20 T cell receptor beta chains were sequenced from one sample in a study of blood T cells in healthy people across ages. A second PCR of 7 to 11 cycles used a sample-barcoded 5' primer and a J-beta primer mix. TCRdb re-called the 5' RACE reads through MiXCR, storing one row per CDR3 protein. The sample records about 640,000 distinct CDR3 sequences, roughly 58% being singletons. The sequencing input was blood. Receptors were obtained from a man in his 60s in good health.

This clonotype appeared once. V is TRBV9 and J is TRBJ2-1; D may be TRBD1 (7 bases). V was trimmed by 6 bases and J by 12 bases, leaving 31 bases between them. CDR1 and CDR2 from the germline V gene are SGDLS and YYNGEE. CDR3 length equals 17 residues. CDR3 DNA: TGTGCCAGCAACCCTCATTCAGGGGGGATCGACCGATTGGTGCAGTTCTTC. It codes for CASNPHSGGIDRLVQFF.

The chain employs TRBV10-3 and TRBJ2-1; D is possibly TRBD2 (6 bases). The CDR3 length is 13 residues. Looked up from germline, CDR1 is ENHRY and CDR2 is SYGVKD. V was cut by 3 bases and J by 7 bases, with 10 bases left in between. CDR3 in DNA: TGTGCCATCAGTGATATTGGGGGGAATGAGCAGTTCTTC. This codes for CAISDIGGNEQFF.

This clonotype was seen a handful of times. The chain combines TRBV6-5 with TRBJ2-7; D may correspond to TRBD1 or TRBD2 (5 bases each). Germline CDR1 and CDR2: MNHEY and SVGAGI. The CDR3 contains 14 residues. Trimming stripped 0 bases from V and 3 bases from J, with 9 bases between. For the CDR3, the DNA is TGTGCCAGCAGTTACTCGGGGGTTTACTACGAGCAGTACTTC. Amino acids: CASSYSGVYYEQYF.

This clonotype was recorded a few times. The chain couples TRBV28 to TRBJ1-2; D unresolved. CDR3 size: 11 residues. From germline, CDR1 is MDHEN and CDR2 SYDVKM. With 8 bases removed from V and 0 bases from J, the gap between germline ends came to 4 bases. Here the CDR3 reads CASRANYGYTF. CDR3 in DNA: TGTGCCAGCCGCGCTAACTATGGCTACACCTTC.

CDR3 in DNA: TGTGCCAGCACCGCCTTCCAACCGACCCAGTACTTC. Its protein is CASTAFQPTQYF. The genes are TRBV6-4 and TRBJ2-5; D unresolved. Germline lookup yields CDR1 MRHNA and CDR2 SNTAGT. V was cut by 7 bases and J by 7 bases, with 13 bases left in between. The CDR3 runs 12 residues.

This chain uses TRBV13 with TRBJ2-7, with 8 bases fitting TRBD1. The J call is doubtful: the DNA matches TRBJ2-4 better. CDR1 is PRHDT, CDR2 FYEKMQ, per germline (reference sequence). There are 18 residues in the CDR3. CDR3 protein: CASSPRSPKDRDGNIQYF. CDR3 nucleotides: TGTGCCAGCAGCCCCAGGTCCCCCAAGGACAGGGACGGGAACATTCAGTACTTC.

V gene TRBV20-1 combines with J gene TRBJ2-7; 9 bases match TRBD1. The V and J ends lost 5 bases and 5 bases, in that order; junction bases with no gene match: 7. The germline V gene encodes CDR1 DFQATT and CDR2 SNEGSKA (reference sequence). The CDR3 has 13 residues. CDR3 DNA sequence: TGCAGTGCTGGCCGGGACAGGGACCACGAGCAGTACTTC. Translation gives CSAGRDRDHEQYF.

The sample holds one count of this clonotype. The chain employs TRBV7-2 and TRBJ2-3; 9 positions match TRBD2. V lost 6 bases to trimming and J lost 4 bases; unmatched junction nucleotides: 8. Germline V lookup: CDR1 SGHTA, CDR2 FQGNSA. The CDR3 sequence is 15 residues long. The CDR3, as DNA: TGTGCCAGCAGGTCCCCGGGACTAGCCTCAGATACGCAGTATTTT. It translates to CASRSPGLASDTQYF.

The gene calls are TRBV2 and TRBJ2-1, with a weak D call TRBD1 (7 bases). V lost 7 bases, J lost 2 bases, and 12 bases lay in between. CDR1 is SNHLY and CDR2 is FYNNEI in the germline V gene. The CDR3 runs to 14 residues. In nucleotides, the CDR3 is TGTGCCAGCACCGGAGGGGGCCCCTACAATGAGCAGTTCTTC. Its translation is CASTGGGPYNEQFF.

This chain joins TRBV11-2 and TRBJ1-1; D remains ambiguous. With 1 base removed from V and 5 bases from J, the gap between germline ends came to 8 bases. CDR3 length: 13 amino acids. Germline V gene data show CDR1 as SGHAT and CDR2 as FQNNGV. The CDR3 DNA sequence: TGTGCCAGCAGCTTAGTAGGGAGGACTGAAGCTTTCTTT. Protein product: CASSLVGRTEAFF.

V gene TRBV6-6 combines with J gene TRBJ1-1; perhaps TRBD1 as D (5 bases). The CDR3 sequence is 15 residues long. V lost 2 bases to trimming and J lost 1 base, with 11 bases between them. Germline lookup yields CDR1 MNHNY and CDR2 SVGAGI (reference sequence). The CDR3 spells CASSYRGWENTEAFF. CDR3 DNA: TGTGCCAGCAGTTACCGGGGGTGGGAGAACACTGAAGCTTTCTTT.

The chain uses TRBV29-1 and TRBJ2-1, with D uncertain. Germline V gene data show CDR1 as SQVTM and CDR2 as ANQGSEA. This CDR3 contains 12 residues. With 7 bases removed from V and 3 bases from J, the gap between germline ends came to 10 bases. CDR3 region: CSGRGDYNEQFF. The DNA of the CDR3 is TGCAGCGGTCGCGGTGACTACAATGAGCAGTTCTTC.

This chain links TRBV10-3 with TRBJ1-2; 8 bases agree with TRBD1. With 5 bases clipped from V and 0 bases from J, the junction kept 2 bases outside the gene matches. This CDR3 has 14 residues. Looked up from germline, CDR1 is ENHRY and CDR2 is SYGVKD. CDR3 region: CAISWDRSNYGYTF. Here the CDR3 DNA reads TGTGCCATCAGTTGGGACAGGTCTAACTATGGCTACACCTTC.

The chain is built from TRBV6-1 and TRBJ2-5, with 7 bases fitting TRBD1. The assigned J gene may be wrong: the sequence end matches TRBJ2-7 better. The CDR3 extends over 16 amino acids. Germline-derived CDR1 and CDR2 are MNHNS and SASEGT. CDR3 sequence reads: CASSEDRPLISYEQYF. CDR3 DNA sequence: TGTGCCAGCAGTGAGGACAGGCCGCTTATCTCCTACGAGCAGTACTTC.

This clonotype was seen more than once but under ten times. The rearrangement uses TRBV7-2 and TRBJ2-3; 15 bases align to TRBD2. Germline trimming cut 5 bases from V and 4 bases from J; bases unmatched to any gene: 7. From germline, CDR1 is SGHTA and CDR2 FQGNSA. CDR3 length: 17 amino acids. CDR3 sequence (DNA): TGTGCCAGCAGCCCCCGGACTAGCGGGGGGGTGCCAGATACGCAGTATTTT. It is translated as CASSPRTSGGVPDTQYF. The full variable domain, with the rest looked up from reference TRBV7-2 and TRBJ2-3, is GAGVSQSPSNKVTEKGKDVELRCDPISGHTALYWYRQSLGQGLEFLIYFQGNSAPDKSGLPSDRFSAERTGGSVSTLTIQRTQQEDSAVYLCASSPRTSGGVPDTQYFGPGTRLTVL.

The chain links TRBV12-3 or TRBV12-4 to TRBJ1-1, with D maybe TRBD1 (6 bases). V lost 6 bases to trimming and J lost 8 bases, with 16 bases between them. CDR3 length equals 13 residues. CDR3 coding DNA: TGTGCCAGCAGACCTAACAGGGTCGGAGAAGCTTTCTTT. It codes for CASRPNRVGEAFF.

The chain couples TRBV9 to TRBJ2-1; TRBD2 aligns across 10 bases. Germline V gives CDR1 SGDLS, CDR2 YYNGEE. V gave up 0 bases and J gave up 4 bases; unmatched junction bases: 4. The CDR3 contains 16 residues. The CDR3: CASSVATAGGYNEQFF. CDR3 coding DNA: TGTGCCAGCAGCGTAGCTACAGCGGGGGGGTACAATGAGCAGTTCTTC.

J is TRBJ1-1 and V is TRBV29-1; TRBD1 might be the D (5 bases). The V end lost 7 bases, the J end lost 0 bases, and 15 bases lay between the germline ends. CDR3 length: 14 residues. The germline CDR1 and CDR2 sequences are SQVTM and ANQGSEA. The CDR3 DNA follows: TGCAGCGCCCAAAGGGGTACAGTGAACACTGAAGCTTTCTTT. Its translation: CSAQRGTVNTEAFF.

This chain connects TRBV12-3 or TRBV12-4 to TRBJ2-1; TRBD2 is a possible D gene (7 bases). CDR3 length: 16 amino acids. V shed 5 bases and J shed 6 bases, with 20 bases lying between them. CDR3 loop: CASSPLGGARGNEQFF. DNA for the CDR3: TGTGCCAGCAGTCCCCTGGGGGGGGCGAGGGGCAATGAGCAGTTCTTC.

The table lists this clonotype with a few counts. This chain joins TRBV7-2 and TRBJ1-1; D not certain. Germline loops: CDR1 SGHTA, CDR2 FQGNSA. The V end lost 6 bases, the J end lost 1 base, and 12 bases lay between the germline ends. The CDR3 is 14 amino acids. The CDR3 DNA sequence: TGTGCCAGCAGACTCTCGCCCTCGAACACTGAAGCTTTCTTT. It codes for CASRLSPSNTEAFF.